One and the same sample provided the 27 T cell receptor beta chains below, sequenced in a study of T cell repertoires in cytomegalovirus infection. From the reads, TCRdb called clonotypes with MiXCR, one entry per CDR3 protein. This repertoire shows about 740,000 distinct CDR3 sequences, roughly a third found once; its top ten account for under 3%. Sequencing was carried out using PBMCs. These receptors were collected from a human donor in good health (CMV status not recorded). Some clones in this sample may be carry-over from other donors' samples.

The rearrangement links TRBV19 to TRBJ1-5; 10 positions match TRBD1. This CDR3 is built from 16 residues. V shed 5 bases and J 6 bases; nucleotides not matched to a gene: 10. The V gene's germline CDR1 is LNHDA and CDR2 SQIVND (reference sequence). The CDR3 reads CASSGRQGATSQPQHF. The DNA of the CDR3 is TGTGCCAGTAGTGGCCGACAGGGGGCTACGAGTCAGCCCCAGCATTTT. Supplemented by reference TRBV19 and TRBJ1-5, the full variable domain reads DGGITQSPKYLFRKEGQNVTLSCEQNLNHDAMYWYRQDPGQGLRLIYYSQIVNDFQKGDIAEGYSVSREKKESFPLTVTSAQKNPTAFYLCASSGRQGATSQPQHFGDGTRLSIL.

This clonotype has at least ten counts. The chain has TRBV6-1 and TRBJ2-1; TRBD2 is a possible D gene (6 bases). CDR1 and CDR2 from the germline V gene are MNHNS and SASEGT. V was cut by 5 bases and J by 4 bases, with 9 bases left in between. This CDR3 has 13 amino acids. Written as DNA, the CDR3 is TGTGCCAGCAGTAGACTAGGTTACAATGAGCAGTTCTTC. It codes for CASSRLGYNEQFF.

The CDR3 region is CASSSRGERAEKLFF. CDR3 DNA sequence: TGTGCCAGCAGTTCCCGAGGGGAGAGGGCTGAAAAACTGTTTTTT. The J gene is TRBJ1-4, the V gene TRBV7-2, with a tentative D call TRBD1 (5 bases). The germline gives CDR1 SGHTA, CDR2 FQGNSA. The CDR3 loop spans 15 amino acids. The germline V and J ends were trimmed by 6 bases and 7 bases, with 18 bases remaining between them.

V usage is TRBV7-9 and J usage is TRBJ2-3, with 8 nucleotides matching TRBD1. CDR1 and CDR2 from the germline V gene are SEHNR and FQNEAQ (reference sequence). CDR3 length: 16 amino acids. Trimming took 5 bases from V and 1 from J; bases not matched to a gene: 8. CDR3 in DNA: TGTGCCAGCAGCACCCGGACAGGGCTTCGCACAGATACGCAGTATTTT. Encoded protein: CASSTRTGLRTDTQYF.

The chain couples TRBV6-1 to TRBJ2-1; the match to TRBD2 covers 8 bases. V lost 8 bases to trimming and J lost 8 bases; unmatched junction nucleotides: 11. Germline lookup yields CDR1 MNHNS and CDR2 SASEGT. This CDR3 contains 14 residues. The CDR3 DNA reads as TGTGCCAGCCGTAGCGGGGAGGCCCTCCATGAGCAGTTCTTC. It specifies CASRSGEALHEQFF.

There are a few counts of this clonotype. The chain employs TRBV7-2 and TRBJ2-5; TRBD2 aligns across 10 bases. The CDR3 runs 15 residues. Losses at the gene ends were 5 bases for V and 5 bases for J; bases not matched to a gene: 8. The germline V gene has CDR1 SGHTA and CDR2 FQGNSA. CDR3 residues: CASSLGTSVGETQYF. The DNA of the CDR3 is TGTGCCAGCAGCCTAGGGACTAGCGTAGGCGAGACCCAGTACTTC.

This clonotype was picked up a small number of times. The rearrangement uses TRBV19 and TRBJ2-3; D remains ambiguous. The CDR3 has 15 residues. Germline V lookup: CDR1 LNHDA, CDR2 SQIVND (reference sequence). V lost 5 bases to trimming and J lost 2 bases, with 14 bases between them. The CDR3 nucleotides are TGTGCCAGTAGTGCCTTTACAATCCTCACAGATACGCAGTATTTT. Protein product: CASSAFTILTDTQYF.

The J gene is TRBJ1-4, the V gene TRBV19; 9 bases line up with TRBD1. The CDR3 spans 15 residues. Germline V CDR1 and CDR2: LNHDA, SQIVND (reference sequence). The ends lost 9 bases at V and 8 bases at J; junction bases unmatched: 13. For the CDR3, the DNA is TGTGCCAGCCAGACGACCGGGACAGGGCGCGAAAAACTGTTTTTT. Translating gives CASQTTGTGREKLFF.

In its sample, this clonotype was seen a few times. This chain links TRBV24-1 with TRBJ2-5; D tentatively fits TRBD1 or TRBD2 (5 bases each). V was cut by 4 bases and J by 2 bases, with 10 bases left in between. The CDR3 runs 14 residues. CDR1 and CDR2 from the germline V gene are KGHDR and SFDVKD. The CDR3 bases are TGTGCCACCAGTGAACGGGACGGTCAAGAGACCCAGTACTTC. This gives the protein CATSERDGQETQYF.

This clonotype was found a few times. Written as DNA, the CDR3 is TGTGCCAGCAGTCCTTCGGGACAGGGATCAACTAATGAAAAACTGTTTTTT. Translation: CASSPSGQGSTNEKLFF. The chain has TRBV27 and TRBJ1-4; 9 nucleotides line up with TRBD1. V lost 5 bases to trimming and J lost 0 bases; unmatched junction nucleotides: 7. Per the germline V gene, CDR1 is MNHEY and CDR2 is SMNVEV (reference sequence). CDR3 length equals 17 residues. Full variable domain (missing parts from reference TRBV27 and TRBJ1-4): EAQVTQNPRYLITVTGKKLTVTCSQNMNHEYMSWYRQDPGLGLRQIYYSMNVEVTDKGDVPEGYKVSRKEKRNFPLILESPSPNQTSLYFCASSPSGQGSTNEKLFFGSGTQLSVL.

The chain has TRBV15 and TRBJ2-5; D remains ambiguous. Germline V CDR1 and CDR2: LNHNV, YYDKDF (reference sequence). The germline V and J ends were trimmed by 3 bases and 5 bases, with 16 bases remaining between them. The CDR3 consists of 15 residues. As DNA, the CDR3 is TGTGCCACCAGCAGCGTTCCGGACCGTGTGGAGACCCAGTACTTC. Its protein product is CATSSVPDRVETQYF.

Here the CDR3 reads CASSLAPGTVNYGYTF. The CDR3 DNA is TGTGCCAGCAGCTTAGCCCCCGGGACGGTGAACTATGGCTACACCTTC. This chain connects TRBV7-2 to TRBJ1-2, with TRBD1 as a possible D gene (5 bases). V lost 0 bases and J 2 bases, leaving 13 bases between the germline ends. CDR1 is SGHTA and CDR2 is FQGNSA in the germline V gene. This CDR3 contains 16 residues.

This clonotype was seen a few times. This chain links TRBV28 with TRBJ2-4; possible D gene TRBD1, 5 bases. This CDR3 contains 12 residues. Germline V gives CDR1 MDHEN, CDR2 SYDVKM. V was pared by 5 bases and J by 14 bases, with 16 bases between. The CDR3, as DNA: TGTGCCAGCAGTGCCGTAAAGGGGATCAAGTACTTC. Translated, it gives CASSAVKGIKYF. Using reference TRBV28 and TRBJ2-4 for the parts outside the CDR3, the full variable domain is DVKVTQSSRYLVKRTGEKVFLECVQDMDHENMFWYRQDPGLGLRLIYFSYDVKMKEKGDIPEGYSVSREKKERFSLILESASTNQTSMYLCASSAVKGIKYFGAGTRLSVL.

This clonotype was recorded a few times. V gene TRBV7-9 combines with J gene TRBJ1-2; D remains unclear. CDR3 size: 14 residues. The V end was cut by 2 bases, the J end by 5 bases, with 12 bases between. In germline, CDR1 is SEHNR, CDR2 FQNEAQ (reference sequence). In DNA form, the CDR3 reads TGTGCCAGCAGCTTAACCTCTGGGAATTATGGCTACACCTTC. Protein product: CASSLTSGNYGYTF.

The CDR3 nucleotides read TGTGCCAGCAGCCCATACAGGGTCGGCGACGAGCAGTACTTC. It yields the protein CASSPYRVGDEQYF. The chain joins TRBV7-3 to TRBJ2-7; D is perhaps TRBD1 (6 bases). This CDR3 contains 14 residues. Trimming stripped 5 bases from V and 5 bases from J, with 16 bases between. CDR1 SGHTA and CDR2 FQGTGA come from the germline V gene.

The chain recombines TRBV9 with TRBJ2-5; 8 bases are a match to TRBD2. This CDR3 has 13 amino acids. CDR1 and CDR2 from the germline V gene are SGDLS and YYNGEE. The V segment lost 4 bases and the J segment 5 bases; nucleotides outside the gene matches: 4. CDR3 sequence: CASSISGVETQYF. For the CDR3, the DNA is TGTGCCAGCAGCATTAGCGGGGTGGAGACCCAGTACTTC.

The CDR3 region has the DNA TGTGCCAGCAGTTCCCCGATCGTGGACTTAGATAGCGCTTTCTTT. Its protein product is CASSSPIVDLDSAFF. V is TRBV28 and J is TRBJ1-1; D remains unclear. The germline V and J ends were trimmed by 4 bases and 11 bases, with 23 bases remaining between them. Germline V gene sequence: CDR1 MDHEN, CDR2 SYDVKM. This CDR3 has 15 amino acids.

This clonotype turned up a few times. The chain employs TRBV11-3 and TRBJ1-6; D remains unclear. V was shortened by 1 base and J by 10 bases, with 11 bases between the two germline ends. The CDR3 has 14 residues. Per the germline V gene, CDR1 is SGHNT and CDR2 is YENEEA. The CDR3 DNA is TGTGCCAGCAGCTTAGCTGGCAGCCGATCACCCCTCCACTTT. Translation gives CASSLAGSRSPLHF.

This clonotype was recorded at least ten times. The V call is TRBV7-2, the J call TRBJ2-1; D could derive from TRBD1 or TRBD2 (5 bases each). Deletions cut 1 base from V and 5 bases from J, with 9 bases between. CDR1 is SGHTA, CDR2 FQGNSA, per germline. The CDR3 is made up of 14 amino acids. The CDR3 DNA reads TGTGCCAGCAGCTTAGGGGGGAGTCACAATGAGCAGTTCTTC. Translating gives CASSLGGSHNEQFF.

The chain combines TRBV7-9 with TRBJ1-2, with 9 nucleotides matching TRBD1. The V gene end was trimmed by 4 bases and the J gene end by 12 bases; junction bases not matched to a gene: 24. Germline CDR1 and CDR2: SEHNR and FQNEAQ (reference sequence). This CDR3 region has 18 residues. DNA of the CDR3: TGTGCCAGCAGCTCCGCGTTGGGGACAGGGAGAAGTCGTGCCGGACACACCTTC. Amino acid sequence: CASSSALGTGRSRAGHTF.

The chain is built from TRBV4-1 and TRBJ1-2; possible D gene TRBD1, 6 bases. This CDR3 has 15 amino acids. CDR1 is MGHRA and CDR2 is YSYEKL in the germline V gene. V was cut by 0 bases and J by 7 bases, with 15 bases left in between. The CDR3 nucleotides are TGCGCCAGCAGCCAAGATCCGGTAGACAGGAGTGGCTACACCTTC. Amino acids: CASSQDPVDRSGYTF.

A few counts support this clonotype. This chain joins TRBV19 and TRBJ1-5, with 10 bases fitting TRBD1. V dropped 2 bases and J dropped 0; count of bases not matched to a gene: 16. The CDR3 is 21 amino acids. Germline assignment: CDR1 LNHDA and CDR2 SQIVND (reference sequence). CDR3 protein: CASSITSISGTGEYSNQPQHF. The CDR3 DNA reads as TGTGCCAGTAGTATAACGTCTATATCCGGGACAGGGGAGTATAGCAATCAGCCCCAGCATTTT.

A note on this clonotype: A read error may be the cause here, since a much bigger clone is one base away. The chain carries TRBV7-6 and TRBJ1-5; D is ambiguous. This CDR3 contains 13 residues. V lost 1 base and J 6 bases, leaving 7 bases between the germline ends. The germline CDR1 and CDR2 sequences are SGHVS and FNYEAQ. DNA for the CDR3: TGTGCCAGCAGCTTAGTGGGAAGTCAGCCCCAGCATTTT. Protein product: CASSLVGSQPQHF. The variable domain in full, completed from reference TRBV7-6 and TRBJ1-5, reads GAGVSQSPRYKVTKRGQDVALRCDPISGHVSLYWYRQALGQGPEFLTYFNYEAQQDKSGLPNDRFSAERPEGSISTLTIQRTEQRDSAMYRCASSLVGSQPQHFGDGTRLSIL.

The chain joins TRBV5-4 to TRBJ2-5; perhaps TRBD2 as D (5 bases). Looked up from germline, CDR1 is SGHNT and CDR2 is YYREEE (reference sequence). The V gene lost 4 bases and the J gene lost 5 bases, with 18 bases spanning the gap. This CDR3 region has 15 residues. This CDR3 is CASSPAVVVGETQYF. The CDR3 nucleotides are TGTGCCAGCAGCCCAGCGGTGGTGGTGGGGGAGACCCAGTACTTC.

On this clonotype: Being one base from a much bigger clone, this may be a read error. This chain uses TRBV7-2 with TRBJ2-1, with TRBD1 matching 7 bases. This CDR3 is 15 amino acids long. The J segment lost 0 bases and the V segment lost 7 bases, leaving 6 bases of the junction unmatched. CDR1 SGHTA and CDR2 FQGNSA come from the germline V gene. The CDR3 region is CASISRDSSYNEQFF. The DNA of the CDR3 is TGTGCCAGCATTTCCAGGGACAGCTCCTACAATGAGCAGTTCTTC.

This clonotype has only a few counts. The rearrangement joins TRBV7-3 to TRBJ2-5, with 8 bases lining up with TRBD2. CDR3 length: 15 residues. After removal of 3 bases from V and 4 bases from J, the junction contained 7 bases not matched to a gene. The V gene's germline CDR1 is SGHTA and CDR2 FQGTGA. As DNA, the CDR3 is TGTGCCAGCAGCTTCCGGGGGGGGCCTTTAGAGACCCAGTACTTC. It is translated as CASSFRGGPLETQYF.

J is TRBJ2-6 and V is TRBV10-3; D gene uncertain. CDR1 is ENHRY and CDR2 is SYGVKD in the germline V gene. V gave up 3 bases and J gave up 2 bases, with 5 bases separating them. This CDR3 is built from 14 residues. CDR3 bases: TGTGCCATCAGTGACAGGACTGGGGCCAACGTCCTGACTTTC. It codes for CAISDRTGANVLTF.